Each of the 28 T cell receptor beta chains below was sequenced from the same sample in a study of cytomegalovirus exposure and HLA in healthy donors. A multiplex PCR was run with 60 Vbeta primers and 13 Jbeta primers. Profiled with immunoSEQ multiplex PCR; TCRdb holds only in-frame clones, not every one. The sample includes 100,000 to 150,000 clones, 75% to 85% of them seen just once. Sequenced material: PBMCs. These receptors were obtained from a woman aged 40 to 55 in good health and CMV-seropositive.

This chain links TRBV29-1 with TRBJ1-2, with D perhaps TRBD1 (5 bases). Trimming pared 4 bases from V and 6 bases from J, leaving 12 bases between. The germline V gene encodes CDR1 SQVTM and CDR2 ANQGSEA. The CDR3 spans 12 residues. CDR3 coding DNA: TGCAGCGTTGTGGAGTCGGGGGATGGCTACACCTTC. Encoded protein: CSVVESGDGYTF. Full variable domain (rest looked up from reference TRBV29-1 and TRBJ1-2): SAVISQKPSRDICQRGTSLTIQCQVDSQVTMMFWYRQQPGQSLTLIATANQGSEATYESGFVIDKFPISRPNLTFSTLTVSNMSPEDSSIYLCSVVESGDGYTFGSGTRLTVV.

The V and J genes are TRBV6-5 and TRBJ2-7; 7 nucleotides align to TRBD1. This CDR3 has 15 residues. The germline V gene has CDR1 MNHEY and CDR2 SVGAGI. V gave up 2 bases and J gave up 2 bases; unmatched junction bases: 6. CDR3 nucleotide sequence: TGTGCCAGCAGTTACGAGGGGGCGGATCCCTACGAGCAGTACTTC. This encodes CASSYEGADPYEQYF.

This clone has only one observation. The rearrangement uses TRBV11-2 and TRBJ2-7, with TRBD2 matching 10 bases. Germline-derived CDR1 and CDR2 are SGHAT and FQNNGV. With V trimmed by 3 bases and J by 3 bases, 17 bases remained unmatched. The CDR3 runs 19 residues. CDR3 DNA sequence: TGTGCCAGCAGCTTCGGGCTAGCGGGGGCCTATCAAAAGAACTACGAGCAGTACTTC. As protein: CASSFGLAGAYQKNYEQYF.

The chain uses TRBV7-9 and TRBJ2-5; the match to TRBD2 covers 12 bases. V shed 5 bases and J 4 bases; nucleotides not matched to a gene: 5. CDR1 and CDR2 from the germline V gene are SEHNR and FQNEAQ (reference sequence). The CDR3 spans 15 residues. The CDR3 bases are TGTGCCAGCAGCGCGCGGACTAGCGGGACAGAGACCCAGTACTTC. Translating it yields CASSARTSGTETQYF.

This clone was detected once. The chain couples TRBV4-3 to TRBJ2-1; TRBD2 matches 10 bases. The J segment lost 10 bases and the V segment lost 0 bases, leaving 21 bases of the junction unmatched. The CDR3 runs 20 residues. Germline CDR1 reads LGHNA; CDR2 reads YSLEER. As DNA, the CDR3 is TGCGCCAGCAGCCAAGATTACAGAAGGTCTAGCGGGAGAGGGGGGAGAGAGCAGTTCTTC. Translation: CASSQDYRRSSGRGGREQFF.

The chain has TRBV4-1 and TRBJ1-5; no reliable D call. Germline CDR1 is MGHRA and CDR2 is YSYEKL. V was pared by 0 bases and J by 6 bases, with 12 bases between. The CDR3 is 15 residues long. CDR3 residues: CASSQDGQASQPQHF. The CDR3 bases are TGCGCCAGCAGCCAAGATGGCCAGGCAAGTCAGCCCCAGCATTTT.

The V call is TRBV6-1, the J call TRBJ2-5, with D possibly matching TRBD2 (5 bases). The CDR3 consists of 15 residues. Trimming took off 2 bases at V and 5 bases at J, with 15 bases between the two ends. Germline assignment: CDR1 MNHNS and CDR2 SASEGT. The CDR3 nucleotides are TGTGCCAGCAGTGAAAACTCGGTGGCGGGCGAGACCCAGTACTTC. Protein: CASSENSVAGETQYF.

The chain has TRBV10-2 and TRBJ1-2; TRBD1 matches at 7 bases. Trimming at V came to 3 bases and at J to 3 bases, leaving 10 bases not matched to a gene. The CDR3 contains 16 residues. Germline loops: CDR1 WSHSY, CDR2 SAAADI. CDR3: CASSDTPTGYDYGYTF. The CDR3 DNA reads as TGCGCCAGCAGTGACACCCCGACAGGGTATGACTATGGCTACACCTTC.

This clone was observed a few times. The chain couples TRBV19 to TRBJ2-7, with 10 bases identical to TRBD1. Germline CDR1 reads LNHDA; CDR2 reads SQIVND (reference sequence). The J segment lost 3 bases and the V segment lost 6 bases, leaving 2 bases of the junction unmatched. The CDR3 contains 13 residues. This chain's CDR3 is CASSGQGVYEQYF. CDR3 nucleotide sequence: TGTGCCAGTAGCGGACAGGGGGTCTACGAGCAGTACTTC.

V is TRBV18 and J is TRBJ1-6; 7 bases are shared with TRBD1. This CDR3 comprises 16 residues. Per the germline V gene, CDR1 is KGHSH and CDR2 is LQKENI. V shed 2 bases, J shed 10 bases, and the junction held 11 bases outside the gene matches. The CDR3 protein is CASSPVQQGGISPLHF. The CDR3 region has the DNA TGTGCCAGCTCACCAGTCCAGCAGGGGGGTATCTCACCCCTCCACTTT.

The V call is TRBV5-6, the J call TRBJ2-3; TRBD2 matches at 7 bases. The V gene end was trimmed by 1 base and the J gene end by 7 bases; junction bases not matched to a gene: 6. The germline V gene encodes CDR1 SGHDT and CDR2 YYEEEE. The CDR3 covers 14 residues. This CDR3 is CASSLPGEGYTQYF. The DNA of the CDR3 is TGTGCCAGCAGCTTGCCCGGGGAGGGTTATACGCAGTATTTT.

The V and J genes are TRBV6-5 and TRBJ2-5; 7 bases match TRBD2. The CDR3 length is 15 residues. Trimming removed 8 bases from V and 0 bases from J; junction bases left unmatched: 9. Germline CDR1 MNHEY, CDR2 SVGAGI. CDR3 nucleotides: TGTGCCAGCGCCCTCGGGGGAGGGAACCAAGAGACCCAGTACTTC. It specifies CASALGGGNQETQYF.

This clone was seen just once. This sequence joins TRBV5-1 and TRBJ2-5; a weak D match, TRBD1 (5 bases). The J call may be incorrect, as the DNA end agrees better with TRBJ2-7. Germline V gene lookup returns CDR1 SGHRS and CDR2 YFSETQ. There are 14 residues in the CDR3. CDR3: CASSPQDGSYEQYF. CDR3 in DNA: TGCGCCAGCAGCCCACAGGACGGATCCTACGAGCAGTACTTC.

This clone came up once. The rearrangement uses TRBV9 and TRBJ2-3; 8 nucleotides line up with TRBD2. The trim removed 4 bases at V and 2 bases at J, leaving 9 bases unmatched. The germline V gene has CDR1 SGDLS and CDR2 YYNGEE. The CDR3 consists of 16 residues. DNA for the CDR3: TGTGCCAGCAGCCCTGGGCCACTAGCGGCCACAGATACGCAGTATTTT. It codes for CASSPGPLAATDTQYF.

This chain connects TRBV19 to TRBJ2-7; 9 bases are shared with TRBD2. Germline CDR1 is LNHDA and CDR2 is SQIVND (reference sequence). CDR3 length: 15 residues. Germline trimming cut 5 bases from V and 0 bases from J; bases unmatched to any gene: 5. This CDR3 is CASSGASGVSYEQYF. DNA for the CDR3: TGTGCCAGTAGTGGGGCTAGCGGGGTCTCCTACGAGCAGTACTTC. Together with reference TRBV19 and TRBJ2-7, the CDR3 gives the full variable domain: DGGITQSPKYLFRKEGQNVTLSCEQNLNHDAMYWYRQDPGQGLRLIYYSQIVNDFQKGDIAEGYSVSREKKESFPLTVTSAQKNPTAFYLCASSGASGVSYEQYFGPGTRLTVT.

This chain connects TRBV7-3 to TRBJ2-3, with 16 bases fitting TRBD2. CDR3 length: 16 residues. Germline V CDR1 and CDR2: SGHTA, FQGTGA. J was trimmed by 3 bases and V by 4 bases; bases with no gene match: 1. CDR3 residues: CASSSGLAGGTDTQYF. CDR3 sequence (DNA): TGTGCCAGCAGCTCGGGACTAGCGGGAGGGACAGATACGCAGTATTTT.

V gene TRBV5-4 combines with J gene TRBJ2-7; D uncertain. Trimming took 3 bases from V and 5 from J, leaving 6 bases between them. Germline loops: CDR1 SGHNT, CDR2 YYREEE (reference sequence). There are 11 residues in the CDR3. The CDR3 protein is CASSSQNEQYF. The CDR3 region has the DNA TGTGCCAGCAGCTCCCAGAACGAGCAGTACTTC.

The chain links TRBV15 to TRBJ2-5; 9 bases line up with TRBD1. Germline CDR1 LNHNV, CDR2 YYDKDF (reference sequence). The trim removed 7 bases at V and 5 bases at J, leaving 5 bases unmatched. The CDR3 is made up of 13 amino acids. This CDR3 is CATKGTGRETQYF. In DNA form, the CDR3 reads TGTGCCACCAAGGGGACAGGGCGGGAGACCCAGTACTTC.

The J gene is TRBJ2-7, the V gene TRBV5-5; D remains ambiguous. Germline-derived CDR1 and CDR2 are SGHKS and YYEKEE (reference sequence). CDR3 size: 14 residues. Deletions cut 4 bases from V and 5 bases from J, with 16 bases between. CDR3 DNA sequence: TGTGCCAGCAGCCCACCCCATGGGCTCCACGAGCAGTACTTC. Residues: CASSPPHGLHEQYF.

V gene TRBV15 combines with J gene TRBJ1-4, with D possibly matching TRBD1 (5 bases). This CDR3 is 15 amino acids long. V was pared by 2 bases and J by 4 bases, with 11 bases between. The germline gives CDR1 LNHNV, CDR2 YYDKDF (reference sequence). CDR3 in amino acids: CATSRTGGGNEKLFF. CDR3 coding DNA: TGTGCCACCAGCAGAACCGGGGGGGGTAATGAAAAACTGTTTTTT.

The rearrangement joins TRBV27 to TRBJ1-4, with 10 bases matching TRBD1. Germline values: CDR1 MNHEY, CDR2 SMNVEV (reference sequence). Trimming cost V 4 bases and J 2 bases; bases outside gene matches: 13. The CDR3 has 19 amino acids. CDR3 protein: CASSSRVSGTGVTNEKLFF. CDR3 coding DNA: TGTGCCAGCAGTTCTAGAGTGTCCGGGACAGGGGTTACTAATGAAAAACTGTTTTTT.

The V and J genes are TRBV6-5 and TRBJ2-2; weak D call: TRBD1 (6 bases). This CDR3 comprises 14 residues. V lost 7 bases to trimming and J lost 8 bases, with 17 bases between them. The germline V gene encodes CDR1 MNHEY and CDR2 SVGAGI. The CDR3 region is CASNPTGLGGELFF. The CDR3 DNA reads TGTGCCAGCAACCCTACAGGGCTTGGGGGGGAGCTGTTTTTT.

The chain couples TRBV28 to TRBJ2-1; 9 nucleotides align to TRBD2. V lost 7 bases and J lost 9; bases outside the gene matches: 4. Looked up from germline, CDR1 is MDHEN and CDR2 is SYDVKM. This CDR3 has 12 amino acids. The CDR3 here is CASIGGRVEQFF. In DNA, the CDR3 is TGTGCCAGCATCGGCGGGAGGGTTGAGCAGTTCTTC. The whole variable domain, filled in from reference TRBV28 and TRBJ2-1, reads DVKVTQSSRYLVKRTGEKVFLECVQDMDHENMFWYRQDPGLGLRLIYFSYDVKMKEKGDIPEGYSVSREKKERFSLILESASTNQTSMYLCASIGGRVEQFFGPGTRLTVL.

The V call is TRBV2, the J call TRBJ2-2; D might be TRBD1 (6 bases). V lost 4 bases, J lost 1 base, and 10 bases lay in between. Germline values: CDR1 SNHLY, CDR2 FYNNEI. This CDR3 spans 15 amino acids. The CDR3 is CASSVRRGNTGELFF. In DNA form, the CDR3 reads TGTGCCAGCAGTGTACGCAGGGGGAACACCGGGGAGCTGTTTTTT.

In this sample, this clone turned up a few times. The J gene is TRBJ2-1, the V gene TRBV15; 9 positions agree with TRBD2. This CDR3 is 16 amino acids long. Germline V gives CDR1 LNHNV, CDR2 YYDKDF (reference sequence). Trimming at V came to 1 base and at J to 7 bases, leaving 8 bases not matched to a gene. The CDR3 coding sequence is TGTGCCACCAGCAGAGGGGAGGGTCTAGCGGGGAATGAGCAGTTCTTC. Translated: CATSRGEGLAGNEQFF.

V and J are TRBV10-3 and TRBJ1-5; D gene unclear. Trimming cost V 0 bases and J 9 bases, with 15 bases left between them. Germline CDR1 is ENHRY and CDR2 is SYGVKD. The CDR3 covers 15 residues. The CDR3 sequence: CAISESGKSLGPQHF. The CDR3 region has the DNA TGTGCCATCAGTGAGTCGGGCAAAAGCCTTGGGCCCCAGCATTTT.

The genes are TRBV27 and TRBJ1-5; D is possibly TRBD1 (5 bases). The CDR3 has 15 amino acids. Germline V gene lookup returns CDR1 MNHEY and CDR2 SMNVEV (reference sequence). V was cut by 5 bases and J by 7 bases, with 18 bases left in between. This CDR3 is CASSAIGGVRQPQHF. The DNA for the CDR3 is TGTGCCAGCAGTGCAATCGGGGGGGTGAGGCAGCCCCAGCATTTT.

The V and J genes are TRBV7-3 and TRBJ2-5, with D possibly matching TRBD1 (8 bases). CDR1 SGHTA and CDR2 FQGTGA come from the germline V gene. This CDR3 region has 15 residues. V lost 3 bases and J 5 bases, leaving 16 bases between the germline ends. The CDR3 DNA reads TGTGCCAGCAGCTTTTCCGGACAGGGAGGGGAGACCCAGTACTTC. This codes for CASSFSGQGGETQYF.